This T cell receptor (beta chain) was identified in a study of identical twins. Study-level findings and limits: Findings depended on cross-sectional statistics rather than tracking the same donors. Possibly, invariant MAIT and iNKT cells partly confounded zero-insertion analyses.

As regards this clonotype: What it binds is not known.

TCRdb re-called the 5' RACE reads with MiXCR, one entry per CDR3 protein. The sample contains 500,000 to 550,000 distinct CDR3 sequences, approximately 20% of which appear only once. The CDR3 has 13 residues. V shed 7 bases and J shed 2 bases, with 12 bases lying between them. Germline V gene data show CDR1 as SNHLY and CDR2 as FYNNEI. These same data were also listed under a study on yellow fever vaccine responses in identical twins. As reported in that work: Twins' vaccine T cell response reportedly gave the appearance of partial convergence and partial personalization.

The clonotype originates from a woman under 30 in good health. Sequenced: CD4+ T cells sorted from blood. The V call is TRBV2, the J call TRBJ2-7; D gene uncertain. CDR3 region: CASNAEKTYEQYF. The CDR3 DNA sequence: TGTGCCAGCAACGCGGAGAAAACCTACGAGCAGTACTTC.